This is a list of T cell receptor beta chains from one sample in a study of quantifying T cell responses using KT2 cells. TCRdb called the UMI-ligation and nested PCR reads again in MiXCR, with one record for every CDR3 protein. In the table there are just under 50,000 distinct CDR3 sequences, 11% of which are singletons. The sample was PBMCs spiked with cells of the T cell clone KT2. These receptor sequences come from a human donor. CDR3s include the opening cysteine and the closing phenylalanine or tryptophan. Fields, in order: CDR3 length, V gene, clone size, J gene, D gene, CDR3 DNA, CDR3 protein. A D gene is named only where the DNA matches it firmly. For some rows the clone size is stated as once, few or many, or as a class when expanded; others skip it.

13,TRBV20-1,NA,TRBJ1-1,NA,TGCAGTGCTATTGAGGTGGGCGAGGCTGAAGCTTTCTTT,CSAIEVGEAEAFF
16,TRBV5-1,few,TRBJ1-4,NA,TGCGCCAGCAGCTTGACAGGGCCCTCAACTAATGAAAAACTGTTTTTT,CASSLTGPSTNEKLFF
16,TRBV23-1,NA,TRBJ1-5,NA,TGCGCCAGCAGTCAATCGCTGTCGATCGAATATCAGCCCCAGCATTTT,CASSQSLSIEYQPQHF
13,TRBV27,few,TRBJ2-7,NA,TGTGCCAGCAGTCTTCGACTAGGCTACGAGCAGTACTTC,CASSLRLGYEQYF
14,TRBV12-3/TRBV12-4,few,TRBJ2-7,NA,TGTGCCAGCAGTTTTTCCCTCCAGTCCCCCGAGCAGTACTTC,CASSFSLQSPEQYF
18,TRBV24-1,few,TRBJ1-1,NA,TGTGCCACCAGTGATCGCTCTAGACCGGGGGACATGAACACTGAAGCTTTCTTT,CATSDRSRPGDMNTEAFF
11,TRBV5-1,few,TRBJ2-1,NA,TGCGCCAGCACGATAGGAAATGAGCAGTTCTTC,CASTIGNEQFF
18,TRBV7-9,NA,TRBJ2-1,TRBD1,TGTGCCAGCAGGAGGGCTCGGTCGACAGGGGCTGATTACAATGAGCAGTTCTTC,CASRRARSTGADYNEQFF
15,TRBV11-2,NA,TRBJ2-1,NA,TGTGCCAGCAGCTCCTCCCAATGGGGGGCTAATGAGCAGTTCTTC,CASSSSQWGANEQFF
12,TRBV2,few,TRBJ2-1,TRBD2,TGTGCCAGCAGAACTAGCGCCGGTGAGCAGTTCTTC,CASRTSAGEQFF
13,TRBV6-5,many,TRBJ1-1,NA,TGTGCCAGCAGTCACCAGGGGACAACTGAAGCTTTCTTT,CASSHQGTTEAFF
15,TRBV6-5,many,TRBJ2-6,NA,TGTGCCAGCAGCCGGAACGTGGATGGGGCCAACGTCCTGACTTTC,CASSRNVDGANVLTF
14,TRBV30,NA,TRBJ2-3,NA,TGTGCCTGGAGGTCCTCCGGGGCGTCAGATACGCAGTATTTT,CAWRSSGASDTQYF
16,TRBV6-5,many,TRBJ1-6,NA,TGTGCCAGCAGTTATGGCGGGGGACGGGCGCATTCACCCCTCCACTTT,CASSYGGGRAHSPLHF
17,TRBV9,NA,TRBJ2-2,NA,TGTGCCAGCAGCGTAGCCCCCGGGACAACGAACACCGGGGAGCTGTTTTTT,CASSVAPGTTNTGELFF
13,TRBV19,NA,TRBJ2-3,NA,TGTGCCAGTAGCGGGAAGTACACAGATACGCAGTATTTT,CASSGKYTDTQYF
15,TRBV6-2/TRBV6-3,many,TRBJ1-1,TRBD1,TGTGCCAGCAGTAACCGGGACAGGGCGAACACTGAAGCTTTCTTT,CASSNRDRANTEAFF
15,TRBV11-2,few,TRBJ2-7,TRBD2,TGTGCCAGCAGCTTAGTATCCCAGCGGGAGGCGGAGCAGTACTTC,CASSLVSQREAEQYF
14,TRBV6-6,NA,TRBJ1-3,TRBD1,TGTGCCAGCAGTGACAGGGGTGAAGGAAACACCATATATTTT,CASSDRGEGNTIYF
15,TRBV12-3/TRBV12-4,few,TRBJ2-5,NA,TGTGCCAGCAGTTTCCAACAGGGAGATCAAGAGACCCAGTACTTC,CASSFQQGDQETQYF
15,TRBV5-1,many,TRBJ2-1,NA,TGCGCCAGCAGCTCAATCGGGGGCCCACCCCCAGAGCAGTTCTTC,CASSSIGGPPPEQFF
12,TRBV11-3,many,TRBJ2-7,TRBD1,TGTGCCAGCAGCTCGACAGGGTACGAGCAGTACTTC,CASSSTGYEQYF
14,TRBV20-1,few,TRBJ2-3,NA,TGCAGTGCTAGAGATCGGGCGTGGGCAGATACGCAGTATTTT,CSARDRAWADTQYF
12,TRBV29-1,few,TRBJ2-7,NA,TGCAGTGTGTGGGGGCGATCCTACGAGCAGTACTTC,CSVWGRSYEQYF
14,TRBV11-2,many,TRBJ1-4,NA,TGTGCCAGCACGGGGAGACAGTTCTCTGGAAAACTGTTTTTT,CASTGRQFSGKLFF
19,TRBV7-9,NA,TRBJ2-2,NA,TGTGCCAGCAACCCCGGGGGCCCAAGGGGGCACAAGAACACCGGGGAGCTGTTTTTT,CASNPGGPRGHKNTGELFF
15,TRBV7-9,many,TRBJ2-3,TRBD1,TGTGCCAGCAGCTCGGGACAGAAAGTGGCAGATACGCAGTATTTT,CASSSGQKVADTQYF
16,TRBV4-2,few,TRBJ1-5,NA,TGTGCCAGCAGCCAAGATTGGGGAAGGGGTAATCAGCCCCAGCATTTT,CASSQDWGRGNQPQHF
13,TRBV20-1,few,TRBJ2-4,TRBD2,TGCAGTGCTATAGTAGCGGGAGGCGACATTCAGTACTTC,CSAIVAGGDIQYF
14,TRBV5-1,many,TRBJ2-7,NA,TGCGCCAGCAGCTTGACCGGGGGCATCGACGAGCAGTACTTC,CASSLTGGIDEQYF
15,TRBV12-3/TRBV12-4,many,TRBJ1-1,TRBD1,TGTGCCAGCAGTTCTAGAGGGACAGCGAACACTGAAGCTTTCTTT,CASSSRGTANTEAFF
16,TRBV7-9,few,TRBJ2-5,TRBD1,TGTGCCAGCAGCACCGGAGACAGGGGTTGGAGGGAGACCCAGTACTTC,CASSTGDRGWRETQYF
11,TRBV6-2/TRBV6-3,many,TRBJ2-7,NA,TGTGCCAGCAGCCGACAGTACGAGCAGTACTTC,CASSRQYEQYF
16,TRBV5-1,few,TRBJ2-7,TRBD1,TGCGCCAGCAGCTTCCTGACGGGACAGGGCTCCTACGAGCAGTACTTC,CASSFLTGQGSYEQYF
14,TRBV12-3/TRBV12-4,NA,TRBJ2-5,NA,TGTGCCAGCAGTTTGAGGCGGGGCGGAGAGACCCAGTACTTC,CASSLRRGGETQYF
16,TRBV2,NA,TRBJ2-4,NA,TGTGCCAGCAGTGAACTTCGTGACGGGGTCAAAAACATTCAGTACTTC,CASSELRDGVKNIQYF
17,TRBV12-3/TRBV12-4,few,TRBJ2-3,NA,TGTGCCAGCAGTCGCTCCGGGGGCGGGCTTTACACAGATACGCAGTATTTT,CASSRSGGGLYTDTQYF
16,TRBV18,many,TRBJ1-5,NA,TGTGCCAGCTCACCACAGGCGGGGACGGGCAATCAGCCCCAGCATTTT,CASSPQAGTGNQPQHF
12,TRBV12-3/TRBV12-4,few,TRBJ1-2,NA,TGTGCCAGCACCGTGACAGGATCAGGCTACACCTTC,CASTVTGSGYTF
17,TRBV24-1,NA,TRBJ2-1,TRBD2,TGTGCCACCAGTGAGGGACTAGCGGGAGCAGGGTACAATGAGCAGTTCTTC,CATSEGLAGAGYNEQFF
16,TRBV12-3/TRBV12-4,few,TRBJ1-6,NA,TGTGCCAGCAGTCCACGGAGGGGAGGGTCGAATTCACCCCTCCACTTT,CASSPRRGGSNSPLHF
15,TRBV5-1,NA,TRBJ2-5,NA,TGCGCCAGCAGCCGGCCGTCGACAACCCAAGAGACCCAGTACTTC,CASSRPSTTQETQYF
14,TRBV6-2/TRBV6-3,few,TRBJ1-2,NA,TGTGCCAGCAGTCCACTGGACGGGCTCTATGGCTACACCTTC,CASSPLDGLYGYTF
12,TRBV10-2,few,TRBJ1-1,NA,TGCGCCAGCAGTGAACGGGGGGCCATCGCTTTCTTT,CASSERGAIAFF
12,TRBV29-1,many,TRBJ2-2,NA,TGCAGCGTTGAAGTTGGAACCGGGGAGCTGTTTTTT,CSVEVGTGELFF
14,TRBV20-1,few,TRBJ1-2,NA,TGCAGTGCTAGAGGGCAGAACTTAAACTATGGCTACACCTTC,CSARGQNLNYGYTF
17,TRBV23-1,few,TRBJ1-6,NA,TGCGCCAGCAGTCACCGGCCGTTCCATTGGGTTCAATCACCCCTCCACTTT,CASSHRPFHWVQSPLHF
16,TRBV28,few,TRBJ1-6,TRBD1,TGTGCCAGCAGACCGGGACAGGGCCTAGATAATTCACCCCTCCACTTT,CASRPGQGLDNSPLHF
15,TRBV2,NA,TRBJ2-1,TRBD2,TGTGCCAGCAGTAAGACTAGCGGGGGGTTAGATGAGCAGTTCTTC,CASSKTSGGLDEQFF
15,TRBV28,NA,TRBJ1-1,NA,TGTGCCAGCAGTTTTAGTCGGGGGAGGTTTACTGAAGCTTTCTTT,CASSFSRGRFTEAFF
14,TRBV6-6,NA,TRBJ2-5,TRBD1,TGTGCCAGCAGGAACCAGGGGGTCGAGGAGACCCAGTACTTC,CASRNQGVEETQYF
12,TRBV12-3/TRBV12-4,few,TRBJ2-3,NA,TGTGCCAGCAGTTGGGTGACAGATACGCAGTATTTT,CASSWVTDTQYF
18,TRBV7-7,few,TRBJ2-5,TRBD2,TGTGCCAGCAGCCCGATCGGGACTAGCGGGGACCGACAAGAGACCCAGTACTTC,CASSPIGTSGDRQETQYF